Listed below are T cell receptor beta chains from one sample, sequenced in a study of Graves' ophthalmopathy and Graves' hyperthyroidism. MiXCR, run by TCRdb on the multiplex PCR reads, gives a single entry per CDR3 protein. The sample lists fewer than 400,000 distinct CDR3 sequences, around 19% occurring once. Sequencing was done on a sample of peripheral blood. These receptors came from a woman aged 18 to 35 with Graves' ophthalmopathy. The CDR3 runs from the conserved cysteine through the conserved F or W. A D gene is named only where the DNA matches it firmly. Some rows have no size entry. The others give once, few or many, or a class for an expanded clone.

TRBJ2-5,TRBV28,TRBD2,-,CASGSLAGGGETQYF,TGTGCCAGCGGCTCACTAGCGGGAGGTGGGGAGACCCAGTACTTC
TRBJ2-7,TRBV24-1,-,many,CATSGKGSYEQYF,TGTGCCACCAGTGGGAAGGGGAGCTACGAGCAGTACTTC
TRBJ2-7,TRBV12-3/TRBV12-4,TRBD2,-,CASSLIAGSNEQYF,TGTGCCAGCAGTTTAATAGCGGGAAGTAACGAGCAGTACTTC
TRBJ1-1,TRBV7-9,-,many,CASSFSKGSTEAFF,TGTGCCAGCAGCTTTTCTAAGGGGAGCACTGAAGCTTTCTTT
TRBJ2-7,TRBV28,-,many,CASSWGLEGGEQYF,TGTGCCAGCAGTTGGGGGCTCGAAGGAGGGGAGCAGTACTTC
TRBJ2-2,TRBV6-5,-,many,CASNLFGGGELFF,TGTGCCAGCAATCTCTTCGGGGGCGGGGAGCTGTTTTTT
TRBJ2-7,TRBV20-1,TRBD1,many,CSARDLRGPTSYEQYF,TGCAGTGCTAGAGATCTCAGGGGGCCCACCTCCTACGAGCAGTACTTC
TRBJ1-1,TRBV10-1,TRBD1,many,CATQSGTVPSSTEAFF,TGCGCCACCCAGTCCGGGACAGTTCCGAGTTCCACTGAAGCTTTCTTT
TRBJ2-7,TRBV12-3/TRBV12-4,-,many,CASGGGPPGYEQYF,TGTGCCAGCGGGGGGGGCCCCCCGGGGTACGAGCAGTACTTC
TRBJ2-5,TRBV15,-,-,CATSRGSGDQETQYF,TGTGCCACCAGCAGAGGCAGTGGCGACCAAGAGACCCAGTACTTC
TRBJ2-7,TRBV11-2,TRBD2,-,CASRRLAGYEQYF,TGTGCCAGCAGGCGACTAGCAGGCTACGAGCAGTACTTC
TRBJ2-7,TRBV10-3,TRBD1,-,CAISESRGQASYEQYF,TGTGCCATCAGTGAGTCGAGGGGACAGGCGTCCTACGAGCAGTACTTC
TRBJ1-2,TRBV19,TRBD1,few,CASRRGGQGSNYGYTF,TGTGCCAGTAGGAGAGGGGGACAGGGGAGTAACTATGGCTACACCTTC
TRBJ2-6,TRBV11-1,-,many,CASSLLETSGANVLTF,TGTGCCAGCAGCTTACTTGAAACTTCTGGGGCCAACGTCCTGACTTTC
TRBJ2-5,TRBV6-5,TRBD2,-,CASSYTGGGSETQYF,TGTGCCAGCAGTTACACGGGAGGAGGTTCAGAGACCCAGTACTTC
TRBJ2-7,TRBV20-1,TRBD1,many,CSAPPRTGGGYEQYF,TGCAGTGCCCCACCCCGGACAGGGGGTGGTTACGAGCAGTACTTC
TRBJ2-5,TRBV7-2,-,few,CASSRREQETQYF,TGTGCCAGCAGCCGCCGGGAGCAAGAGACCCAGTACTTC
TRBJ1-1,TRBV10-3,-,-,CAAQQDGTEAFF,TGTGCCGCTCAACAGGACGGGACTGAAGCTTTCTTT
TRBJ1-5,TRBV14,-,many,CASSQKGGPHNQPQHF,TGTGCCAGCAGCCAAAAGGGGGGTCCCCACAATCAGCCCCAGCATTTT
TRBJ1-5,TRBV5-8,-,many,CASSRGYSNQPQHF,TGTGCCAGCAGCCGAGGGTATAGCAATCAGCCCCAGCATTTT
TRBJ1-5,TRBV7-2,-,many,CASSTDSSNQPQHF,TGTGCCAGCAGCACGGACAGTTCCAATCAGCCCCAGCATTTT
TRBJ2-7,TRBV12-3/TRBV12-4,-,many,CASLPPGRGRYEQYF,TGTGCCAGCTTACCCCCAGGTAGGGGAAGGTACGAGCAGTACTTC
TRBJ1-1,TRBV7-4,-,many,CASSSTGEGLPAFF,TGTGCCAGCAGCTCAACGGGGGAAGGTTTACCAGCTTTCTTT